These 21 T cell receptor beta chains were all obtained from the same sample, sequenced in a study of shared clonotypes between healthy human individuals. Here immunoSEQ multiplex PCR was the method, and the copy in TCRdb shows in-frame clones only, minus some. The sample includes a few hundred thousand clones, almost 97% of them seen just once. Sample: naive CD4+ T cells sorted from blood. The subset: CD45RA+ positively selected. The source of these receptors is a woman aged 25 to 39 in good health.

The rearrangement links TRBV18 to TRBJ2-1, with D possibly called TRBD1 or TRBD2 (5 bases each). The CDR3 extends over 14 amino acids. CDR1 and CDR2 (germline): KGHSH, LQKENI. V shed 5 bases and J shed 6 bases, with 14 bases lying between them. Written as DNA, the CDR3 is TGTGCCAGCTCAACCCGGGACCTCGGCAATGAGCAGTTCTTC. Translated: CASSTRDLGNEQFF. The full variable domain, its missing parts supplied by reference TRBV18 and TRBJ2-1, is NAGVMQNPRHLVRRRGQEARLRCSPMKGHSHVYWYRQLPEEGLKFMVYLQKENIIDESGMPKERFSAEFPKEGPSILRIQQVVRGDSAAYFCASSTRDLGNEQFFGPGTRLTVL.

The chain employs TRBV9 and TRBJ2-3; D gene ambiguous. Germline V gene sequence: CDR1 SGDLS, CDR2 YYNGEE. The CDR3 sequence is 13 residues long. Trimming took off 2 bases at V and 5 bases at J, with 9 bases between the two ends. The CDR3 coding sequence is TGTGCCAGCAGCGTTTTGCCGCAAGATACGCAGTATTTT. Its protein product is CASSVLPQDTQYF.

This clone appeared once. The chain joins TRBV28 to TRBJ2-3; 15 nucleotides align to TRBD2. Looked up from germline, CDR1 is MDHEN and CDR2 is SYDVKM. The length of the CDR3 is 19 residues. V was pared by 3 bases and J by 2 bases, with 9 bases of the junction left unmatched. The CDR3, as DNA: TGTGCCAGCAGTTTTGGGACCGGACTAGCGGGAGGGAACACAGATACGCAGTATTTT. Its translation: CASSFGTGLAGGNTDTQYF.

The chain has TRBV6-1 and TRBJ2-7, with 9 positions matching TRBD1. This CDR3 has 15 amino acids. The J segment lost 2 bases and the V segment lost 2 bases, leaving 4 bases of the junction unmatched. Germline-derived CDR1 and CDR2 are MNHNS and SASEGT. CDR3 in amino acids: CASSETGTGPYEQYF. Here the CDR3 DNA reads TGTGCCAGCAGTGAAACCGGGACAGGGCCCTACGAGCAGTACTTC.

CDR3 nucleotides: TGCAGCGTTGGGGAGAGTAATTCACCCCTCCACTTT. Its protein product is CSVGESNSPLHF. This chain links TRBV29-1 with TRBJ1-6; D remains ambiguous. CDR1 is SQVTM and CDR2 is ANQGSEA in the germline V gene. The CDR3 loop spans 12 amino acids. V was trimmed by 4 bases and J by 6 bases, leaving 7 bases between them.

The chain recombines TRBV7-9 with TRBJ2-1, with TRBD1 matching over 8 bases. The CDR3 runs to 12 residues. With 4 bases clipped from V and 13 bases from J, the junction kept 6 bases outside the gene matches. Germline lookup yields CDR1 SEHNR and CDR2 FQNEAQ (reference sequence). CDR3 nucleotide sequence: TGTGCCAGCAGCTCCGGGACAGGAGAACAGTTCTTC. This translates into CASSSGTGEQFF.

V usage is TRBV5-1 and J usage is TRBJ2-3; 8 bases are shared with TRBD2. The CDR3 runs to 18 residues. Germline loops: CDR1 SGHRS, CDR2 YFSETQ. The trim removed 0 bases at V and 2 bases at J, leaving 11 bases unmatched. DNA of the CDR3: TGCGCCAGCAGCTTGGCCTTCAGTAGCGGGGACAACACAGATACGCAGTATTTT. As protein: CASSLAFSSGDNTDTQYF.

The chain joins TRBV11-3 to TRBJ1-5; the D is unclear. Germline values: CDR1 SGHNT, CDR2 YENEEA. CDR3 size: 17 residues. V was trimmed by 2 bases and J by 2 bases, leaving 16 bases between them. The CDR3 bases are TGTGCCAGCAGCTTACCCCTTGCCCAGGAAGGCAATCAGCCCCAGCATTTT. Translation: CASSLPLAQEGNQPQHF.

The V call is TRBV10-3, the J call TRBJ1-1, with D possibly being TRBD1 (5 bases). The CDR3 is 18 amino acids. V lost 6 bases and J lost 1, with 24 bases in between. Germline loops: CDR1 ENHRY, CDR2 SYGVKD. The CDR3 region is CAISERVSGLTKNTEAFF. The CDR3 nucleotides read TGTGCCATCAGCGAGCGGGTCTCAGGGTTGACCAAGAACACTGAAGCTTTCTTT.

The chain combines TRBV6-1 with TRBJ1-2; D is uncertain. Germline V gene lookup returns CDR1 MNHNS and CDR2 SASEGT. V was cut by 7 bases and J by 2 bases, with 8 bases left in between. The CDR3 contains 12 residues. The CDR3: CASTDGNYGYTF. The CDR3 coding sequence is TGTGCCAGCACCGACGGGAACTATGGCTACACCTTC.

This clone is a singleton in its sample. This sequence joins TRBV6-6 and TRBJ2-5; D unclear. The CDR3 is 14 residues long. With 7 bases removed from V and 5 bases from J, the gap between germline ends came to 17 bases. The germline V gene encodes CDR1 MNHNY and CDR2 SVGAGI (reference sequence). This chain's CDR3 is CASTLRVTTETQYF. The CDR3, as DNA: TGTGCCAGCACCTTAAGGGTCACGACGGAGACCCAGTACTTC.

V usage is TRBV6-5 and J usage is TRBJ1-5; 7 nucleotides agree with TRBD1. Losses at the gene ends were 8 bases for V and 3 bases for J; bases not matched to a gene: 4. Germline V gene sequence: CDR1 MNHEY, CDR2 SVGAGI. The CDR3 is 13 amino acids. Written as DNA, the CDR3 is TGTGCCAGCGGGACAGTCCCCAATCAGCCCCAGCATTTT. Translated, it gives CASGTVPNQPQHF.

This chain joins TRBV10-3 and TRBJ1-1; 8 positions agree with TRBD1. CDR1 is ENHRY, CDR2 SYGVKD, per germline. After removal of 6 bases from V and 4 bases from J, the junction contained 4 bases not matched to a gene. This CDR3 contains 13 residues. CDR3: CAIRTGEITEAFF. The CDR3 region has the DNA TGTGCCATCAGGACAGGGGAAATCACTGAAGCTTTCTTT.

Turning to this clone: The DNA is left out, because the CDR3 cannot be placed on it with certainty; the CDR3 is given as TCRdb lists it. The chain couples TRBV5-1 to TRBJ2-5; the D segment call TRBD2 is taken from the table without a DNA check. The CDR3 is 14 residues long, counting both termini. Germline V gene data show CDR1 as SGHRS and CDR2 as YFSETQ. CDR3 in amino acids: CASSILAGVETQYF.

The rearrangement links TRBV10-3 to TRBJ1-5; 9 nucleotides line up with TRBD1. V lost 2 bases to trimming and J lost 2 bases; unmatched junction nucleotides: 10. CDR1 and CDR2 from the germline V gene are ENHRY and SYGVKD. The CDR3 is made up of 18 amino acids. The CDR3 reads CAISESLRQGGGNQPQHF. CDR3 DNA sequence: TGTGCCATCAGTGAGAGTCTGAGACAGGGGGGTGGCAATCAGCCCCAGCATTTT.

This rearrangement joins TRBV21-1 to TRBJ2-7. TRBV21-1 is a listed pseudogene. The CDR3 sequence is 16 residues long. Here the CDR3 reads CASSKVGAARAYEQYF. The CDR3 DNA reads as TGTGCCAGCAGCAAAGTTGGGGCCGCGCGGGCCTACGAGCAGTACTTC.

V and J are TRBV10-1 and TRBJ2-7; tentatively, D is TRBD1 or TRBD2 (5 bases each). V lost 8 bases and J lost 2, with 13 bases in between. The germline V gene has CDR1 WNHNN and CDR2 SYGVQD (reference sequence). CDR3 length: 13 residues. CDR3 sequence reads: CASRDPGTYEQYF. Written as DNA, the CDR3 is TGCGCCAGCCGGGACCCAGGGACCTACGAGCAGTACTTC.

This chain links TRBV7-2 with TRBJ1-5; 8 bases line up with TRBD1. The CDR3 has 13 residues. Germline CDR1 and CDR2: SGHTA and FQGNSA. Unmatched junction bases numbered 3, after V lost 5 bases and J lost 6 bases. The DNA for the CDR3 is TGTGCCAGCAGCACCACAGGGGGTCAGCCCCAGCATTTT. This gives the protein CASSTTGGQPQHF.

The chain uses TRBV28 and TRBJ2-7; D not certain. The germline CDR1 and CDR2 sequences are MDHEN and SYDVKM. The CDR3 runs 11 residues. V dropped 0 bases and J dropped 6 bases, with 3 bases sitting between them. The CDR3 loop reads CASSLWSEQYF. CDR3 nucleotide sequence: TGTGCCAGCAGTTTATGGTCCGAGCAGTACTTC.

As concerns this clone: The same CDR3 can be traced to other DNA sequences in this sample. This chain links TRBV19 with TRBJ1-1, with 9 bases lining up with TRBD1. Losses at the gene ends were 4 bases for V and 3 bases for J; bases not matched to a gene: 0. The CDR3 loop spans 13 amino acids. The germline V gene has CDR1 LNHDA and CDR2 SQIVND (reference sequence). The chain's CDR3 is CASSRQGDTEAFF. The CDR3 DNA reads TGTGCCAGTAGTAGACAGGGGGACACTGAAGCTTTCTTT.

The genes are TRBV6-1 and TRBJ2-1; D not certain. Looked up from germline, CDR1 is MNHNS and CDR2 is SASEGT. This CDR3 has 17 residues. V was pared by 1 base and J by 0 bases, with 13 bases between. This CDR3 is CASSEEGYRVSYNEQFF. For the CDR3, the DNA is TGTGCCAGCAGTGAAGAGGGCTACCGAGTCTCCTACAATGAGCAGTTCTTC.